Sequencing of this T cell receptor beta chain was carried out in a study of blood T cells in healthy people across ages. General study findings and limits: Naive and antigen-experienced cells were not separated, limiting conclusive comparison.

A second PCR of about 7 to 12 cycles used a sample-barcoded 5' primer and a J-beta primer mix. TCRdb independently ran MiXCR on the 5' RACE reads; one entry per CDR3 protein. The sample has around 1.1 million distinct CDR3 sequences; less than 45% are singletons. On this clonotype itself: Its antigen is still unknown.

The CDR3 is 15 residues long. Trimming took off 10 bases at V and 2 bases at J, with 17 bases between the two ends. The germline CDR1 and CDR2 sequences are MNHEY and SMNVEV (reference sequence). The origin of this receptor is a man aged 18 to 29 in good health. What was sequenced was blood. The chain uses TRBV27 and TRBJ1-4; D is unclear. In DNA form, the CDR3 reads TGTGCCACCCATCTTGAGGCATTGACTAATGAAAAACTGTTTTTT. The encoded protein is CATHLEALTNEKLFF.